This T cell receptor (beta chain) was sequenced in a study of regulatory T cells in long-lasting Graves disease. Time point given: newly diagnosed GD, antithyroid drugs for less than 3 months. The TCR library was made from RNA extracted from PBMCs. Germline loops: CDR1 SGDLS, CDR2 YYNGEE. There are 16 residues in the CDR3. V trimming: 3 bases; J trimming: 2 bases; junction bases outside the gene matches: 7. iRepertoire HTBI primers and Arm-PCR of CDR3 regions built TCR beta libraries. TCRdb used MiXCR to reprocess the multiplex PCR reads, holding one entry per CDR3 protein. In the table there are a few hundred thousand distinct CDR3 sequences, 15% of which are singletons. These data also featured in a second study, about T cells in Graves' hyperthyroidism and ophthalmopathy.

The specimen comprised peripheral blood mononuclear cells (PBMCs), sampled at new diagnosis, from a patient treated with antithyroid drugs. This clonotype was obtained from a middle-aged woman with Graves disease. The chain is built from TRBV9 and TRBJ2-3; 9 bases agree with TRBD1. The CDR3 sequence: CASSEQGADHTDTQYF. In DNA, the CDR3 is TGTGCCAGCAGCGAACAGGGGGCGGACCACACAGATACGCAGTATTTT.